This T cell receptor beta chain stems from a study of blood T cell repertoires in COVID-19. Study overall: From the United States, Italy and Spain came samples of acute and convalescent COVID-19. In each case, the material was cDNA or gDNA derived from T cells, B-cell-depleted T cells, or PBMCs.

Participant-reported clinical history was the basis for cohort assignment. The germline V gene has CDR1 LNHNV and CDR2 YYDKDF (reference sequence). Trimming removed 0 bases from V and 3 bases from J, with 7 bases in between. This CDR3 comprises 14 residues. This table comes from immunoSEQ multiplex PCR, and its TCRdb copy is limited to in-frame clones, with some not included. The sample lists a few hundred thousand clones; approximately 84% were seen once. The TCR was taken from a woman aged 50 to 60 who had been exposed to COVID-19. Sequences were obtained from PBMCs or T cells enriched from blood (not recorded which). The chain couples TRBV15 to TRBJ2-3; TRBD2 might be the D (6 bases). The chain's CDR3 is CATSRDRGTDTQYF. DNA of the CDR3: TGTGCCACCAGCAGAGATCGGGGGACAGATACGCAGTATTTT.